The table lists the clone carrying this T cell receptor (beta chain) with many counts. Its antigen is as yet unknown. Given a much more abundant clone one base away, this may be a read error. This specimen includes other DNA sequences encoding the same CDR3. Germline V gene sequence: CDR1 MNHNS, CDR2 SASEGT. The CDR3 totals 14 residues. J was trimmed by 3 bases and V by 6 bases; bases with no gene match: 5. Patients were all untreated before their thyroid surgery. Per the original data handling: CDR3 differences across clinicopathological groups were used to build a distant-metastasis classifier for papillary thyroid cancer. With MiXCR, TCRdb called clones anew from the PCR reads. For this entry, the V and J calls and clone size follow TCRdb and not the study's own pipeline. This sample has around 34,000 clones, with around 20% found just once. This record belongs to a study of metastatic and nonmetastatic thyroid tumors. The wider study: Comparison of repertoires was carried out across blood and tumor or nodule tissue from malignant and benign thyroid patients. Study-wide findings and caveats: When malignant thyroid tumors were compared with benign nodules, TCR beta diversity was reportedly significantly higher in the malignant tumors. This held in both blood and tumor samples.

The source of this sequence is a female donor with papillary thyroid cancer or a benign thyroid nodule (not recorded which). Some clones in this sample may be carry-over from other donors' samples. The chain joins TRBV6-1 to TRBJ2-1; 7 nucleotides agree with TRBD2. The source material was blood. The CDR3, as DNA: TGTGCCAGCAGCCTACCTAGCGGCTACAATGAGCAGTTCTTC. This encodes CASSLPSGYNEQFF.